The 22 T cell receptor beta chains reported below all come from one sample, sequenced in a study of blood T cell repertoires in COVID-19 (TCRdb year 2020). The protocol used for the library was the immunoSEQ multiplex PCR assay. Held by TCRdb, this immuneACCESS table contains in-frame sequences only and omits some clones. Under half of the omission traces to an unresolved V gene where checked; the cause of the rest is unknown. For this sample there are 340,000 or so clones; around 85% appear just once. Around 4.4% of the sample is held by the ten biggest clonotypes. Sequences were obtained from PBMCs or T cells enriched from blood (not recorded which). These receptors originate from a middle-aged woman with acute COVID-19.

The rearrangement links TRBV6-5 to TRBJ1-6; D might be TRBD1 (6 bases). The CDR3 runs 15 residues. Germline loops: CDR1 MNHEY, CDR2 SVGAGI. V lost 5 bases and J 6 bases, leaving 14 bases between the germline ends. The CDR3 DNA follows: TGTGCCAGCAGTCACAGGGAGGGGGTTAATTCACCCCTCCACTTT. This codes for CASSHREGVNSPLHF.

This clone was observed once. The DNA for the CDR3 is TGTGCCAGTAGTGACGAGGGAGCAGCTACGCAGTATTTT. Translation gives CASSDEGAATQYF. The chain is built from TRBV19 and TRBJ2-3; the D gene is possibly TRBD2 (5 bases). V dropped 5 bases and J dropped 8 bases, with 14 bases sitting between them. Germline V lookup: CDR1 LNHDA, CDR2 SQIVND (reference sequence). The CDR3 length is 13 residues.

The V call is TRBV7-2, the J call TRBJ2-3; 14 positions match TRBD2. Germline V lookup: CDR1 SGHTA, CDR2 FQGNSA. This CDR3 region has 16 residues. The V segment lost 5 bases and the J segment 2 bases; nucleotides outside the gene matches: 3. The CDR3 spells CASSGTSGSFTDTQYF. The CDR3 coding sequence is TGTGCCAGCAGCGGGACTAGCGGGAGTTTCACAGATACGCAGTATTTT.

The rearrangement uses TRBV5-5 and TRBJ1-2, with TRBD1 as a possible D gene (6 bases). CDR1 is SGHKS, CDR2 YYEKEE, per germline (reference sequence). With 3 bases removed from V and 3 bases from J, the gap between germline ends came to 15 bases. The CDR3 totals 15 residues. CDR3 bases: TGTGCCAGCAGCTCTATCGTGACAGGCGACTATGGCTACACCTTC. It is translated as CASSSIVTGDYGYTF.

The chain uses TRBV4-3 and TRBJ2-1, with a possible D match to TRBD1 (5 bases). V lost 0 bases and J lost 12, with 15 bases in between. This CDR3 is 14 amino acids long. Germline assignment: CDR1 LGHNA and CDR2 YSLEER. The chain's CDR3 is CASSQDRAIGRQFF. CDR3 nucleotides: TGCGCCAGCAGCCAAGACAGGGCCATAGGGCGGCAGTTCTTC.

The V and J genes are TRBV28 and TRBJ2-7, with D possibly being TRBD1 (7 bases). Germline V gene lookup returns CDR1 MDHEN and CDR2 SYDVKM. The V end was cut by 6 bases, the J end by 0 bases, with 15 bases between. The CDR3 sequence is 15 residues long. The CDR3, as DNA: TGTGCCAGCAGAACAGGGCAGGGGGGCTCCTACGAGCAGTACTTC. Its protein product is CASRTGQGGSYEQYF.

This chain uses TRBV27 with TRBJ2-7; weak D call: TRBD1 (6 bases). Germline assignment: CDR1 MNHEY and CDR2 SMNVEV (reference sequence). V lost 2 bases, J lost 2 bases, and 13 bases lay in between. The CDR3 is 15 residues long. Here the CDR3 reads CASSLTRTEAYEQYF. CDR3 bases: TGTGCCAGCAGTTTAACGAGGACAGAAGCCTACGAGCAGTACTTC.

The V and J genes are TRBV7-9 and TRBJ2-1; TRBD2 matches at 12 bases. Losses at the gene ends were 3 bases for V and 10 bases for J; bases not matched to a gene: 16. CDR1 is SEHNR, CDR2 FQNEAQ, per germline (reference sequence). There are 18 residues in the CDR3. This CDR3 is CASSFSGLVTSGGREQFF. The CDR3 nucleotides are TGTGCCAGCAGCTTTAGCGGCCTCGTGACTAGCGGGGGAAGGGAGCAGTTCTTC.

V and J are TRBV7-6 and TRBJ2-7; 7 nucleotides line up with TRBD1. The CDR3 runs 18 residues. Germline trimming cut 1 base from V and 3 bases from J; bases unmatched to any gene: 15. Per germline, CDR1 SGHVS and CDR2 FNYEAQ. This chain's CDR3 is CASSLEPMGQTLYYEQYF. The CDR3, as DNA: TGTGCCAGCAGCTTAGAGCCGATGGGACAGACGCTATACTACGAGCAGTACTTC.

This chain connects TRBV19 to TRBJ1-3, with D perhaps matching TRBD1 (6 bases). Trimming took 6 bases from V and 5 from J, leaving 20 bases between them. This CDR3 comprises 16 residues. Germline V gene data show CDR1 as LNHDA and CDR2 as SQIVND (reference sequence). CDR3 residues: CASSFPRGQKRNTIYF. In nucleotides, the CDR3 is TGTGCCAGTAGCTTTCCCCGAGGACAGAAGAGAAACACCATATATTTT. The variable domain in full, completed from reference TRBV19 and TRBJ1-3, reads DGGITQSPKYLFRKEGQNVTLSCEQNLNHDAMYWYRQDPGQGLRLIYYSQIVNDFQKGDIAEGYSVSREKKESFPLTVTSAQKNPTAFYLCASSFPRGQKRNTIYFGEGSWLTVV.

To note about this clone: Other DNA sequences within the sample encode an identical CDR3. The chain uses TRBV6-5 and TRBJ2-5, with 8 bases identical to TRBD1. Trimming cost V 6 bases and J 0 bases; bases outside gene matches: 0. The CDR3 totals 13 residues. Per germline, CDR1 MNHEY and CDR2 SVGAGI. Here the CDR3 reads CASRTGDQETQYF. The DNA for the CDR3 is TGTGCCAGCAGGACAGGGGACCAAGAGACCCAGTACTTC.

This chain connects TRBV6-2 or TRBV6-3 to TRBJ1-6; a weak D match, TRBD1 (6 bases). V was trimmed by 0 bases and J by 5 bases, leaving 11 bases between them. The CDR3 runs 16 residues. CDR1 MNHEY and CDR2 SVGEGT come from the germline V gene. CDR3 coding DNA: TGTGCCAGCAGTTACTCCCGGACAGTAAATAATTCACCCCTCCACTTT. Protein product: CASSYSRTVNNSPLHF.

The chain has TRBV19 and TRBJ2-5; tentatively, D is TRBD2 (6 bases). V was clipped by 9 bases and J by 3 bases, with 14 bases between them. The CDR3 runs 13 residues. Germline CDR1 is LNHDA and CDR2 is SQIVND (reference sequence). The CDR3 coding sequence is TGTGCCAGCCGCGGAGGGAACGAAGAGACCCAGTACTTC. Its translation: CASRGGNEETQYF.

This clone was seen a single time. The V and J genes are TRBV5-8 and TRBJ1-5, with D hard to call. The V end was cut by 1 base, the J end by 11 bases, with 13 bases between. Germline CDR1 reads SGHTS; CDR2 reads YDEGEE. The CDR3 has 13 residues. This chain's CDR3 is CASSLTALGAQHF. DNA for the CDR3: TGTGCCAGCAGCTTGACAGCCCTCGGGGCCCAGCATTTT.

The J gene is TRBJ1-4, the V gene TRBV29-1, with 8 bases identical to TRBD1. V lost 6 bases to trimming and J lost 8 bases; unmatched junction nucleotides: 5. Germline assignment: CDR1 SQVTM and CDR2 ANQGSEA. The CDR3 extends over 12 amino acids. In DNA, the CDR3 is TGCAGCGTGGAGACAGGGGCAGAAAAACTGTTTTTT. Protein sequence: CSVETGAEKLFF.

The chain uses TRBV25-1 and TRBJ2-7, with D maybe TRBD2 (7 bases). CDR3 length: 14 residues. Germline CDR1 MGHDK, CDR2 SYGVNS. Trimming cost V 8 bases and J 0 bases, with 14 bases left between them. This chain's CDR3 is CASGRGGGSYEQYF. In DNA form, the CDR3 reads TGTGCCAGCGGAAGGGGGGGCGGCTCCTACGAGCAGTACTTC.

This clone was counted only a few times. The chain has TRBV5-1 and TRBJ2-7; 10 bases map to TRBD2. The V gene's germline CDR1 is SGHRS and CDR2 YFSETQ. The junction had 7 bases not matched to a gene; V was cut back by 3 bases and J by 4 bases. The CDR3 totals 15 residues. CDR3 amino acids: CASSSTGTSEYEQYF. The DNA of the CDR3 is TGCGCCAGCAGCTCGACCGGGACTAGCGAATACGAGCAGTACTTC.

The rearrangement uses TRBV6-2 or TRBV6-3 and TRBJ1-2; 7 nucleotides align to TRBD1. V lost 2 bases to trimming and J lost 4 bases; unmatched junction nucleotides: 4. CDR3 length equals 14 residues. Germline CDR1 reads MNHEY; CDR2 reads SVGEGT. CDR3 in amino acids: CASSYPGQVYGYTF. The CDR3 nucleotides are TGTGCCAGCAGTTACCCCGGACAGGTCTATGGCTACACCTTC.

The genes are TRBV27 and TRBJ1-1; possibly TRBD1 for D (6 bases). This CDR3 contains 15 residues. V lost 4 bases to trimming and J lost 4 bases, with 16 bases between them. The germline V gene has CDR1 MNHEY and CDR2 SMNVEV (reference sequence). CDR3 sequence reads: CASSYLRKGGTEAFF. CDR3 nucleotide sequence: TGTGCCAGCAGTTATTTGCGGAAAGGGGGCACTGAAGCTTTCTTT.

This clone was counted a single time. The chain combines TRBV7-9 with TRBJ1-1, with D hard to call. The CDR3 has 11 residues. CDR1 is SEHNR, CDR2 FQNEAQ, per germline (reference sequence). V lost 7 bases to trimming and J lost 0 bases, with 3 bases between them. The CDR3 sequence is CASIVNTEAFF. CDR3 DNA sequence: TGTGCCAGCATCGTGAACACTGAAGCTTTCTTT.

The chain links TRBV5-1 to TRBJ2-3, with D maybe TRBD1 (7 bases). The length of the CDR3 is 15 residues. The V gene lost 4 bases and the J gene lost 2 bases, with 14 bases spanning the gap. The germline V gene has CDR1 SGHRS and CDR2 YFSETQ. CDR3 coding DNA: TGCGCCAGCAGCGATGCAGGGGGACTCACAGATACGCAGTATTTT. This codes for CASSDAGGLTDTQYF.

The gene calls are TRBV10-3 and TRBJ1-4; tentative D call: TRBD1 (6 bases). Germline V lookup: CDR1 ENHRY, CDR2 SYGVKD. Trimming removed 0 bases from V and 4 bases from J, with 9 bases in between. The length of the CDR3 is 15 residues. CDR3 protein: CAISESTGLNEKLFF. DNA of the CDR3: TGTGCCATCAGTGAGTCGACAGGCCTTAATGAAAAACTGTTTTTT.